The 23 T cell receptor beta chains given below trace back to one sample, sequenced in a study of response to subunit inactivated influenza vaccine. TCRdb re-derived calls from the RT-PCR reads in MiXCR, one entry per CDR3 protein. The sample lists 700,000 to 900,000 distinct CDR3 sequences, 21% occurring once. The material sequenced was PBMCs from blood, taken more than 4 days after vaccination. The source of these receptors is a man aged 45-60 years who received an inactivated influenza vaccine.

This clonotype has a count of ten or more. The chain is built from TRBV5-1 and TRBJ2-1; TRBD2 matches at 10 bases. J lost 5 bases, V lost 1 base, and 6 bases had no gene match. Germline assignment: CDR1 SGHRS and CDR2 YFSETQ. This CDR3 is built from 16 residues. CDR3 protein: CASSLTGTSVNNEQFF. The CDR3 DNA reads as TGCGCCAGCAGCTTGACCGGGACTAGCGTAAACAATGAGCAGTTCTTC. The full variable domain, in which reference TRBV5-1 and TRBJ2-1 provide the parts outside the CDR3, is KAGVTQTPRYLIKTRGQQVTLSCSPISGHRSVSWYQQTPGQGLQFLFEYFSETQRNKGNFPGRFSGRQFSNSRSEMNVSTLELGDSALYLCASSLTGTSVNNEQFFGPGTRLTVL.

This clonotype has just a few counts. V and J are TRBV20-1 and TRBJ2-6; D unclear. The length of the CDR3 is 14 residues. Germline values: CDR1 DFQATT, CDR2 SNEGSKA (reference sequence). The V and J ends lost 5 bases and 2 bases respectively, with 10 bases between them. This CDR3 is CSADQRPGANVLTF. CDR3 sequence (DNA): TGCAGTGCTGACCAACGGCCTGGGGCCAACGTCCTGACTTTC.

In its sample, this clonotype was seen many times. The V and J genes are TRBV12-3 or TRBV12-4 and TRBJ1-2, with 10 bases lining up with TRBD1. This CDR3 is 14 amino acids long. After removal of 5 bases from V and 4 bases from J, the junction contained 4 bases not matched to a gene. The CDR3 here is CASSTGTGAYGYTF. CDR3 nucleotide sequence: TGTGCCAGCAGTACCGGGACAGGGGCCTATGGCTACACCTTC.

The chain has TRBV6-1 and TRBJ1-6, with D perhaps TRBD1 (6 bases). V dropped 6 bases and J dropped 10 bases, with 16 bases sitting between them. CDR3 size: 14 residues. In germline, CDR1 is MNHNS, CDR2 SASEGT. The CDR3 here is CASSSDRRISPLHF. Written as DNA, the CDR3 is TGTGCCAGCAGCTCCGACAGGAGAATCTCACCCCTCCACTTT.

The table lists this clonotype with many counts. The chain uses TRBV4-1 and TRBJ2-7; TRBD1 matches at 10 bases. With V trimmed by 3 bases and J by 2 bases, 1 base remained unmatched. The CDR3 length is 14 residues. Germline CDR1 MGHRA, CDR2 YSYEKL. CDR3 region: CASSQDRGAYEQYF. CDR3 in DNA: TGCGCCAGCAGCCAGGACAGGGGGGCCTACGAGCAGTACTTC.

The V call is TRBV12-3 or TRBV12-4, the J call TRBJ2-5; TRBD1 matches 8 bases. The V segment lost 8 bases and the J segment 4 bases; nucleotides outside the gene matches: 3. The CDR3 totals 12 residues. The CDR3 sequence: CASGGTGETQYF. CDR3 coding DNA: TGTGCCAGCGGCGGGACAGGAGAGACCCAGTACTTC.

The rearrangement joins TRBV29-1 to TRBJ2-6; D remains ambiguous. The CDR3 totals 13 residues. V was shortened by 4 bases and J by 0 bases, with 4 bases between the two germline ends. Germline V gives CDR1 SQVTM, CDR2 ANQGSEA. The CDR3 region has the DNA TGCAGCGTTGCGAGCTCTGGGGCCAACGTCCTGACTTTC. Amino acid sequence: CSVASSGANVLTF.

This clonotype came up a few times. The CDR3 reads CASSQRGRSYTEAFF. The CDR3 DNA reads TGTGCCAGCAGCCAAAGGGGGCGAAGTTATACTGAAGCTTTCTTT. The J gene is TRBJ1-1, the V gene TRBV3-1; TRBD1 aligns across 7 bases. The CDR3 loop spans 15 amino acids. Germline assignment: CDR1 LGHDT and CDR2 YNNKEL (reference sequence). The V and J ends lost 2 bases and 5 bases, in that order; junction bases with no gene match: 8.

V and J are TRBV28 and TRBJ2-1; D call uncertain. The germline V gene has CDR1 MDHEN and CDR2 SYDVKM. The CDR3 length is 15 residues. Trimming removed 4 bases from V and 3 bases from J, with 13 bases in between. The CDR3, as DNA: TGTGCCAGCAGTTCCTCTAGGGCTCACTACAATGAGCAGTTCTTC. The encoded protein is CASSSSRAHYNEQFF.

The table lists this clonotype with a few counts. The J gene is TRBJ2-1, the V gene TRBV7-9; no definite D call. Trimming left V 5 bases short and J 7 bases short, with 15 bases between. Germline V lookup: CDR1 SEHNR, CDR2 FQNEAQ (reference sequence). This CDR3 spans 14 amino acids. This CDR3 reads CASSPRTRRNEQFF. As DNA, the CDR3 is TGTGCCAGCAGCCCGAGGACCCGGCGGAATGAGCAGTTCTTC.

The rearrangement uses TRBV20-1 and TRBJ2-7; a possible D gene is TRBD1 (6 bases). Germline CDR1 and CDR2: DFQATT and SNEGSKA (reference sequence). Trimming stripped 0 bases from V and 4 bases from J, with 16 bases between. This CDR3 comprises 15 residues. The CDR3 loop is CSARDTYRASYEQYF. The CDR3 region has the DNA TGCAGTGCTAGAGATACGTACAGGGCGTCTTACGAGCAGTACTTC.

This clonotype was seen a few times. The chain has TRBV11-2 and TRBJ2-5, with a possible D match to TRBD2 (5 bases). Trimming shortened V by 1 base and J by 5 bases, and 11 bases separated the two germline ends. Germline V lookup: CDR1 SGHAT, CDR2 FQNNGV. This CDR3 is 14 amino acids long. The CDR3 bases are TGTGCCAGCAGCTTAGTTTTTGCGGGCGAGACCCAGTACTTC. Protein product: CASSLVFAGETQYF.

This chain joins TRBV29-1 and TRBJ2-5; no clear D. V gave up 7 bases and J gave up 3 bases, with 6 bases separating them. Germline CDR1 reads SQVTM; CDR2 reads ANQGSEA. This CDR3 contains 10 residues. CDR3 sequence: CSGNKETQYF. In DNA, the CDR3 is TGCAGCGGGAACAAAGAGACCCAGTACTTC. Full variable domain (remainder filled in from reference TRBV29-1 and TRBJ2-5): SAVISQKPSRDICQRGTSLTIQCQVDSQVTMMFWYRQQPGQSLTLIATANQGSEATYESGFVIDKFPISRPNLTFSTLTVSNMSPEDSSIYLCSGNKETQYFGPGTRLLVL.

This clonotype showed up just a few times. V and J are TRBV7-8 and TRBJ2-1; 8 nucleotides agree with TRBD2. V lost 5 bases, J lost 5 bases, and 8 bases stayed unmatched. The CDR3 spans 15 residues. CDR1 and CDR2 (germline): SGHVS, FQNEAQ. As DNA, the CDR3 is TGTGCCAGCAGCCCCCGGGGGGGCCGAGACAATGAGCAGTTCTTC. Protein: CASSPRGGRDNEQFF.

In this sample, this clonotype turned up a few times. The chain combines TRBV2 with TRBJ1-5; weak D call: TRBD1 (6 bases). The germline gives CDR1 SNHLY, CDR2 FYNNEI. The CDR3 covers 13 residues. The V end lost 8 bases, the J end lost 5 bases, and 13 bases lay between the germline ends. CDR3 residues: CASHRQEDQPQHF. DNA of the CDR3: TGTGCCAGCCACCGACAGGAAGATCAGCCCCAGCATTTT. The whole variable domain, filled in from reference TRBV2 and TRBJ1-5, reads EPEVTQTPSHQVTQMGQEVILRCVPISNHLYFYWYRQILGQKVEFLVSFYNNEISEKSEIFDDQFSVERPDGSNFTLKIRSTKLEDSAMYFCASHRQEDQPQHFGDGTRLSIL.

The CDR3 loop reads CSAKGLAGLIPLNEQFF. In DNA, the CDR3 is TGCAGTGCTAAGGGACTAGCGGGACTCATCCCCTTAAATGAGCAGTTCTTC. This sequence joins TRBV20-1 and TRBJ2-1; 13 nucleotides line up with TRBD2. V lost 4 bases to trimming and J lost 7 bases; unmatched junction nucleotides: 13. This CDR3 has 17 residues. Germline loops: CDR1 DFQATT, CDR2 SNEGSKA (reference sequence).

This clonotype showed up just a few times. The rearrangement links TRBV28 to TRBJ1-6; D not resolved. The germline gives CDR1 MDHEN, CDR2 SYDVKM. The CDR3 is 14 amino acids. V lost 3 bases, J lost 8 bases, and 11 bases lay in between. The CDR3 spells CASSFLQFDSPLHF. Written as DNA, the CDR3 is TGTGCCAGCAGTTTCCTCCAATTCGATTCACCCCTCCACTTT. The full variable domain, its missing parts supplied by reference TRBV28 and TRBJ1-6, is DVKVTQSSRYLVKRTGEKVFLECVQDMDHENMFWYRQDPGLGLRLIYFSYDVKMKEKGDIPEGYSVSREKKERFSLILESASTNQTSMYLCASSFLQFDSPLHFGNGTRLTVT.

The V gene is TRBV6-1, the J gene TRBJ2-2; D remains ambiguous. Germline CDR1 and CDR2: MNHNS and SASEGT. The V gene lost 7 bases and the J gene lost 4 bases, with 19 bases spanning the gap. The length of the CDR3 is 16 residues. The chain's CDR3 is CASTSLYAWGTGELFF. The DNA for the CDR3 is TGTGCCAGCACGAGCCTTTACGCCTGGGGCACCGGGGAGCTGTTTTTT.

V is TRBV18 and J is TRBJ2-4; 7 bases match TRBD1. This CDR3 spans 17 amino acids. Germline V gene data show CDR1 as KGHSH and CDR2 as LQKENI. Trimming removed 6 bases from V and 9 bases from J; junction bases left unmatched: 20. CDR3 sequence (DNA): TGTGCCAGCTCCCAGGGGGAAGGGACCGGAACCTTCAGCATTCAGTACTTC. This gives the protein CASSQGEGTGTFSIQYF.

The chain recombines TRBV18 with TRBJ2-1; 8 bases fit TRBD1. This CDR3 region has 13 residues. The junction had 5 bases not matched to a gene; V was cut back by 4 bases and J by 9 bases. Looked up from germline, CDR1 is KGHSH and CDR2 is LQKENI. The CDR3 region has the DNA TGTGCCAGCTCACAGACAGGGGTTCCTGAGCAGTTCTTC. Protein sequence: CASSQTGVPEQFF. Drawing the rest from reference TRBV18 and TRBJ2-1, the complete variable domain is NAGVMQNPRHLVRRRGQEARLRCSPMKGHSHVYWYRQLPEEGLKFMVYLQKENIIDESGMPKERFSAEFPKEGPSILRIQQVVRGDSAAYFCASSQTGVPEQFFGPGTRLTVL.

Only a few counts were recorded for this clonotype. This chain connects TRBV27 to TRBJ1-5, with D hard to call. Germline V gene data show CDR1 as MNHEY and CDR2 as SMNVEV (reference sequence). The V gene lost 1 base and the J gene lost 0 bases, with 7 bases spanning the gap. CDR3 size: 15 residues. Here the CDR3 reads CASSLFAASNQPQHF. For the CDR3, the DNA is TGTGCCAGCAGTTTATTTGCAGCTAGCAATCAGCCCCAGCATTTT.

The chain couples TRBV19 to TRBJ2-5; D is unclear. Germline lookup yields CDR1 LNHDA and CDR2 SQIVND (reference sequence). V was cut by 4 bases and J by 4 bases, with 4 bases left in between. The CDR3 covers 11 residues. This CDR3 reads CASSKRETQYF. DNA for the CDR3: TGTGCCAGTAGTAAGAGAGAGACCCAGTACTTC.

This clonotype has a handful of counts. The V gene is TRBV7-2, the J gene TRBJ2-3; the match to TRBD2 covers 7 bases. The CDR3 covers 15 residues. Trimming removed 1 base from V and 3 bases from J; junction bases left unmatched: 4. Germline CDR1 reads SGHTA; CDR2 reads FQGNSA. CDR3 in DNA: TGTGCCAGCAGCTTAGAACTAGCGAGGACAGATACGCAGTATTTT. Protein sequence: CASSLELARTDTQYF.